This passage covers 25 T cell receptor beta chains from one sample sequenced in a study of cytomegalovirus exposure and HLA in healthy donors. The study ran its PCR with 60 Vbeta and 13 Jbeta primers. Generated by immunoSEQ multiplex PCR, the TCRdb table keeps only in-frame clones and is missing some. Its listing shows some 130,000 clones. Material: PBMCs. The receptors stem from a woman aged 55-70 years in good health and CMV-seronegative.

This chain connects TRBV5-1 to TRBJ2-7, with TRBD1 as a possible D gene (7 bases). The V gene lost 0 bases and the J gene lost 3 bases, with 22 bases spanning the gap. Per germline, CDR1 SGHRS and CDR2 YFSETQ. This CDR3 contains 18 residues. As DNA, the CDR3 is TGCGCCAGCAGCTTGGCCAGGGCTTCTCAGGGGGGAAACTACGAGCAGTACTTC. Its translation is CASSLARASQGGNYEQYF. Combining the CDR3 with reference TRBV5-1 and TRBJ2-7 gives the whole variable domain KAGVTQTPRYLIKTRGQQVTLSCSPISGHRSVSWYQQTPGQGLQFLFEYFSETQRNKGNFPGRFSGRQFSNSRSEMNVSTLELGDSALYLCASSLARASQGGNYEQYFGPGTRLTVT.

The V call is TRBV28, the J call TRBJ2-4, with 9 bases fitting TRBD2. V lost 6 bases to trimming and J lost 3 bases; unmatched junction nucleotides: 3. From germline, CDR1 is MDHEN and CDR2 SYDVKM. The CDR3 consists of 14 residues. CDR3 residues: CASRDSGSKNIQYF. The CDR3 nucleotides read TGTGCCAGCAGGGATAGCGGGAGCAAAAACATTCAGTACTTC.

The chain employs TRBV29-1 and TRBJ2-5; 12 positions agree with TRBD2. CDR3 length equals 13 residues. Germline V CDR1 and CDR2: SQVTM, ANQGSEA. V was clipped by 8 bases and J by 6 bases; unmatched bases: 7. The chain's CDR3 is CSLETSGSKTQYF. For the CDR3, the DNA is TGCAGCTTAGAGACTAGCGGGAGTAAGACCCAGTACTTC.

The chain joins TRBV28 to TRBJ1-1; 7 positions match TRBD1. After removal of 6 bases from V and 3 bases from J, the junction contained 1 base not matched to a gene. The germline V gene has CDR1 MDHEN and CDR2 SYDVKM. The length of the CDR3 is 12 residues. Written as DNA, the CDR3 is TGTGCCAGCAGGACAGGGTACACTGAAGCTTTCTTT. Translation: CASRTGYTEAFF.

The J gene is TRBJ2-1, the V gene TRBV6-1; D possibly corresponds to TRBD1 (5 bases). Germline V gene data show CDR1 as MNHNS and CDR2 as SASEGT. The germline V and J ends were trimmed by 8 bases and 2 bases, with 16 bases remaining between them. The CDR3 is made up of 15 amino acids. CDR3 region: CASSRQRQTYNEQFF. CDR3 nucleotides: TGTGCCAGCTCTCGACAGCGACAGACCTACAATGAGCAGTTCTTC.

This sequence joins TRBV5-1 and TRBJ2-7; 8 bases agree with TRBD2. CDR3 length: 13 amino acids. The germline gives CDR1 SGHRS, CDR2 YFSETQ. V was pared by 4 bases and J by 6 bases, with 6 bases of the junction left unmatched. CDR3 sequence (DNA): TGCGCCAGCAGCCCTGGACTAGCTGCCGAGCAGTACTTC. The encoded protein is CASSPGLAAEQYF. The entire variable domain, with the rest obtained from reference TRBV5-1 and TRBJ2-7, is as follows: KAGVTQTPRYLIKTRGQQVTLSCSPISGHRSVSWYQQTPGQGLQFLFEYFSETQRNKGNFPGRFSGRQFSNSRSEMNVSTLELGDSALYLCASSPGLAAEQYFGPGTRLTVT.

The chain has TRBV7-8 and TRBJ2-7; 8 nucleotides match TRBD2. Per germline, CDR1 SGHVS and CDR2 FQNEAQ. J was trimmed by 3 bases and V by 3 bases; bases with no gene match: 10. CDR3 length equals 16 residues. This CDR3 reads CASSFGALAGGYEQYF. CDR3 bases: TGTGCCAGCAGCTTTGGAGCACTCGCGGGAGGCTACGAGCAGTACTTC.

CDR3: CASGLPSGTGSEKLFF. The CDR3 bases are TGTGCTAGTGGTTTGCCCTCCGGGACAGGGAGTGAAAAACTGTTTTTT. The chain joins TRBV12-5 to TRBJ1-4; 9 bases fit TRBD1. This CDR3 region has 16 residues. Germline lookup yields CDR1 LGHNT and CDR2 FRNRAP. Trimming removed 2 bases from V and 7 bases from J; junction bases left unmatched: 8. The full variable domain, with the rest looked up from reference TRBV12-5 and TRBJ1-4, is DARVTQTPRHKVTEMGQEVTMRCQPILGHNTVFWYRQTMMQGLELLAYFRNRAPLDDSGMPKDRFSAEMPDATLATLKIQPSEPRDSAVYFCASGLPSGTGSEKLFFGSGTQLSVL.

The rearrangement uses TRBV10-2 and TRBJ2-7; no firm D call. Germline V gene lookup returns CDR1 WSHSY and CDR2 SAAADI. V dropped 3 bases and J dropped 3 bases, with 18 bases sitting between them. The CDR3 sequence is 16 residues long. CDR3 sequence (DNA): TGCGCCAGCAGTGACCCTCTAAGAGCTCTCCTCTACGAGCAGTACTTC. Amino acid sequence: CASSDPLRALLYEQYF.

The chain uses TRBV19 and TRBJ1-4; possible D gene TRBD1, 5 bases. The CDR3 length is 18 residues. V was pared by 7 bases and J by 1 base, with 22 bases between. The V gene's germline CDR1 is LNHDA and CDR2 SQIVND (reference sequence). The CDR3 region has the DNA TGTGCCAGTACCCCCAGCGGGATCGTGGGGCGAACTAATGAAAAACTGTTTTTT. Translated, it gives CASTPSGIVGRTNEKLFF.

The V gene is TRBV2, the J gene TRBJ2-7; TRBD2 matches at 10 bases. Looked up from germline, CDR1 is SNHLY and CDR2 is FYNNEI. V was clipped by 4 bases and J by 2 bases; unmatched bases: 5. This CDR3 region has 15 residues. The CDR3 is CASSALAGDTYEQYF. The CDR3 nucleotides read TGTGCCAGCAGTGCCCTAGCGGGAGACACCTACGAGCAGTACTTC.

The chain carries TRBV5-1 and TRBJ1-3; D may be TRBD1 (6 bases). The CDR3 has 11 amino acids. In germline, CDR1 is SGHRS, CDR2 YFSETQ. The CDR3 coding sequence is TGCGCAAGCCAGGGGGGAAACACCATATATTTT. Protein sequence: CASQGGNTIYF.

V and J are TRBV29-1 and TRBJ2-1; D is undetermined. V was pared by 5 bases and J by 4 bases, with 24 bases between. The CDR3 has 17 residues. Looked up from germline, CDR1 is SQVTM and CDR2 is ANQGSEA. This CDR3 reads CSVWAQLTPKNYNEQFF. As DNA, the CDR3 is TGCAGCGTTTGGGCGCAGCTTACCCCGAAAAATTACAATGAGCAGTTCTTC.

The CDR3, as DNA: TGTGCCAGCAGTTCTCAGGGGCGATCTGGAAACACCATATATTTT. Amino acid sequence: CASSSQGRSGNTIYF. The rearrangement links TRBV28 to TRBJ1-3, with D perhaps matching TRBD1 (6 bases). In germline, CDR1 is MDHEN, CDR2 SYDVKM. Trimming took 4 bases from V and 1 from J, leaving 11 bases between them. This CDR3 comprises 15 residues.

The gene calls are TRBV7-9 and TRBJ2-1, with 7 bases aligning to TRBD2. The CDR3 loop spans 15 amino acids. The V and J ends lost 5 bases and 0 bases, in that order; junction bases with no gene match: 4. The germline CDR1 and CDR2 sequences are SEHNR and FQNEAQ (reference sequence). The DNA of the CDR3 is TGTGCCAGCAGCCGAGCGGGGAGCTCCTACAATGAGCAGTTCTTC. Translating it yields CASSRAGSSYNEQFF. Drawing the rest from reference TRBV7-9 and TRBJ2-1, the complete variable domain is DTGVSQNPRHKITKRGQNVTFRCDPISEHNRLYWYRQTLGQGPEFLTYFQNEAQLEKSRLLSDRFSAERPKGSFSTLEIQRTEQGDSAMYLCASSRAGSSYNEQFFGPGTRLTVL.

V usage is TRBV5-1 and J usage is TRBJ2-1; the match to TRBD1 covers 9 bases. The V gene end was trimmed by 2 bases and the J gene end by 13 bases; junction bases not matched to a gene: 1. The germline V gene encodes CDR1 SGHRS and CDR2 YFSETQ. This CDR3 comprises 11 residues. The CDR3 reads CASSLQGAQFF. CDR3 bases: TGCGCCAGCAGCTTACAGGGGGCACAGTTCTTC.

The J gene is TRBJ1-4, the V gene TRBV4-1; TRBD1 is a possible D gene (6 bases). The germline V gene has CDR1 MGHRA and CDR2 YSYEKL. The CDR3 runs 13 residues. Trimming removed 3 bases from V and 7 bases from J, with 9 bases in between. The chain's CDR3 is CASSQGQGEKLFF. In nucleotides, the CDR3 is TGCGCCAGCAGCCAGGGACAAGGTGAAAAACTGTTTTTT.

The chain is built from TRBV28 and TRBJ1-5; TRBD1 matches 9 bases. V lost 5 bases to trimming and J lost 4 bases; unmatched junction nucleotides: 6. Germline V gene sequence: CDR1 MDHEN, CDR2 SYDVKM. This CDR3 region has 15 residues. The CDR3 nucleotides read TGTGCCAGCAGTACGGCGGACAGGGGAAATCAGCCCCAGCATTTT. It yields the protein CASSTADRGNQPQHF.

Of note for this clone: Mismatch with germline at one junction end may stem from a read error. The gene calls are TRBV11-2 and TRBJ2-7; maybe TRBD2 (6 bases). The CDR3 spans 15 residues. Germline V gene data show CDR1 as SGHAT and CDR2 as FQNNGV. The CDR3 DNA sequence: TGTGCCAGCAGCTTATTTCGGGGGATCTCCTACGGGCAGTACTTC. Translation: CASSLFRGISYGQYF.

This chain links TRBV6-6 with TRBJ2-7, with TRBD2 as a possible D gene (6 bases). V lost 8 bases to trimming and J lost 2 bases, with 16 bases between them. The CDR3 spans 14 residues. CDR1 is MNHNY, CDR2 SVGAGI, per germline (reference sequence). CDR3 sequence reads: CASQPGTLAYEQYF. The DNA of the CDR3 is TGTGCCAGCCAGCCAGGGACTCTAGCCTACGAGCAGTACTTC.

V usage is TRBV5-1 and J usage is TRBJ2-3, with D maybe TRBD1 (6 bases). The V gene lost 1 base and the J gene lost 1 base, with 13 bases spanning the gap. Germline loops: CDR1 SGHRS, CDR2 YFSETQ. The CDR3 extends over 16 amino acids. The CDR3 reads CASSLITGIGTDTQYF. The CDR3, as DNA: TGCGCCAGCAGCTTGATAACAGGGATCGGCACAGATACGCAGTATTTT.

The chain combines TRBV7-9 with TRBJ1-5; 8 bases match TRBD1. After removal of 5 bases from V and 3 bases from J, the junction contained 3 bases not matched to a gene. The germline CDR1 and CDR2 sequences are SEHNR and FQNEAQ (reference sequence). There are 14 residues in the CDR3. CDR3 protein: CASSPDRDNQPQHF. The CDR3 bases are TGTGCCAGCAGCCCGGACAGGGACAATCAGCCCCAGCATTTT. Looking up the rest from reference TRBV7-9 and TRBJ1-5 gives the full variable domain: DTGVSQNPRHKITKRGQNVTFRCDPISEHNRLYWYRQTLGQGPEFLTYFQNEAQLEKSRLLSDRFSAERPKGSFSTLEIQRTEQGDSAMYLCASSPDRDNQPQHFGDGTRLSIL.

Worth noting for this clone: This same CDR3 is encoded by further DNA sequences in the sample. This chain connects TRBV19 to TRBJ1-5, with 8 bases matching TRBD1. Looked up from germline, CDR1 is LNHDA and CDR2 is SQIVND (reference sequence). J gave up 4 bases and V 5 bases, and 4 bases lay outside the gene matches. This CDR3 spans 14 amino acids. CDR3 nucleotide sequence: TGTGCCAGTAGTCCAGGACAGGGAAATCAGCCCCAGCATTTT. Its translation is CASSPGQGNQPQHF.

V gene TRBV28 combines with J gene TRBJ1-1; TRBD1 is a possible D gene (6 bases). Germline lookup yields CDR1 MDHEN and CDR2 SYDVKM. CDR3 length: 15 residues. The ends were cut back, 3 bases at V and 1 base at J, with 12 bases in the middle. CDR3 in amino acids: CASSFIGGPNTEAFF. CDR3 sequence (DNA): TGTGCCAGCAGTTTTATCGGGGGGCCGAACACTGAAGCTTTCTTT.

The genes are TRBV30 and TRBJ2-5, with 10 bases identical to TRBD2. J gave up 1 base and V 4 bases, and 3 bases lay outside the gene matches. The CDR3 consists of 14 residues. From germline, CDR1 is GTSNPN and CDR2 SVGIG (reference sequence). The CDR3 region has the DNA TGTGCCTGGACAGCGGGAGGGATCCAAGAGACCCAGTACTTC. This codes for CAWTAGGIQETQYF.